This TCR beta chain derives from a study of T cell changes during pregnancy in multiple sclerosis. CDR1 and CDR2 (germline): ENHRY, SYGVKD. The CDR3 length is 13 residues. The V gene lost 4 bases and the J gene lost 6 bases, with 13 bases spanning the gap. This clone was found once. The repertoire was sequenced with immunoSEQ multiplex PCR; TCRdb's copy has only in-frame clones and lacks some. The sample has about 92,000 clones, almost 95% seen once. The rearrangement uses TRBV10-3 and TRBJ2-7; a possible D gene is TRBD2 (5 bases). The source material was peripheral blood, sampled in the third trimester of pregnancy. The origin of this receptor is a female donor with multiple sclerosis, enrolled in a pregnancy study. CDR3 nucleotides: TGTGCCATCAGTGCGGGCGGGTGGCGCGAGCAGTACTTC. Protein: CAISAGGWREQYF.